These T cell receptor beta chains were read from a single sample in a study of blood T cell repertoires in COVID-19. Here immunoSEQ multiplex PCR was the method, and the copy in TCRdb shows in-frame clones only, minus some. This repertoire shows some 110,000 clones, roughly nine tenths found once; its top ten account for around 4.6%. The sample was peripheral blood. Receptor source: a middle-aged man with acute or convalescent COVID-19. Each CDR3 is given with its conserved first and last residue. A D gene is named only where the DNA matches it firmly. Not all rows give a size; the values are once, few, many and, for expanded clones, a class.

>TRBD2|15|NA|TRBV11-2|TRBJ2-7
TGTGCCAGCAGCGGGGGACTAGCGAGAACCTACGAGCAGTACTTC
CASSGGLARTYEQYF
>TRBD2|17|NA|TRBV12-5|TRBJ2-7
TGTGCTAGTGGGATCCCAATCCAAGGACTAGAAGCTTACGAGCAGTACTTC
CASGIPIQGLEAYEQYF
>TRBD1|13|NA|TRBV19|TRBJ1-5
TGTGCCAGTAGCAACAGGGGTCGGGGGCCCCAGCATTTT
CASSNRGRGPQHF
>TRBD1|16|NA|TRBV3-1/TRBV3-2|TRBJ1-2
TGTGCCAGCAGCCAGGGGACAGGGATAGCTAACTATGGCTACACCTTC
CASSQGTGIANYGYTF
>NA|18|NA|TRBV10-3|TRBJ2-7
TGTGCCATCAGTGAGGTATCCGGGGTCTACCCCAATCCCTACGAGCAGTACTTC
CAISEVSGVYPNPYEQYF
>TRBD1|14|NA|TRBV11-2|TRBJ2-7
TGTGCCAGCAGCCCTACGGGACAGAGCTACGAGCAGTACTTC
CASSPTGQSYEQYF
>TRBD2|16|NA|TRBV11-2|TRBJ2-3
TGTGCCAGCAGCTTACCTCCGGGACTAGCGGGAGATACGCAGTATTTT
CASSLPPGLAGDTQYF
>TRBD2|16|NA|TRBV7-8|TRBJ2-3
TGTGCCAGCAGCTTAGGAGCGGGGGCCGGGACAGATACGCAGTATTTT
CASSLGAGAGTDTQYF
>TRBD1|17|NA|TRBV5-6|TRBJ2-1
TGTGCCAGCAGCTTCTTGGGACAGGCAAGCTCCTACAATGAGCAGTTCTTC
CASSFLGQASSYNEQFF
>NA|15|few|TRBV6-2/TRBV6-3|TRBJ2-5
TGTGCCAGCAGTTCCCCCCGGGACCAGGGGGAGACCCAGTACTTC
CASSSPRDQGETQYF
>TRBD2|14|NA|TRBV10-3|TRBJ2-1
TGTGCCATCCGGGGACTAGCGGGAGAGGGTGAGCAGTTCTTC
CAIRGLAGEGEQFF
>NA|14|few|TRBV27|TRBJ2-5
TGTGCCAGCAGTTTATTTGGGCAGCAAGAGACCCAGTACTTC
CASSLFGQQETQYF